This paragraph covers one TCR beta chain sequence. Original data processing: Quantification of nucleated cells was approximated via reference gene primer amplification. Clones were sequenced by immunoSEQ multiplex PCR, and TCRdb holds only the in-frame ones, with some missing. The V and J calls and clone size are taken from that table; D and trimming were inferred from the DNA. The sample consists of about 170,000 clones, approximately 86% of them appearing once. Germline CDR1 and CDR2: MNHEY and SMNVEV (reference sequence). The CDR3 sequence is 20 residues long. After removal of 3 bases from V and 4 bases from J, the junction contained 17 bases not matched to a gene. The data originate from a study of blood T cell repertoires in COVID-19. Study-level information: Spain, Italy and the United States supplied samples that represented acute and convalescent COVID-19. From T cells, B-cell-depleted T cells, or PBMCs came the material, which was cDNA or gDNA.

This TCR came from a woman older than 75 with COVID-19, enrolled during active disease. The J gene is TRBJ1-4, the V gene TRBV27, with 10 nucleotides matching TRBD1. The sequencing sample was made of peripheral blood. CDR3 residues: CASSFFKPGQGSQGNEKLFF. The DNA of the CDR3 is TGTGCCAGCAGTTTCTTTAAACCGGGACAGGGGTCACAGGGTAATGAAAAACTGTTTTTT.